This T cell receptor (beta chain) was observed in a study of T-cell reconstitution after alpha-beta-depleted transplantation in children. Preparation of the TCRbeta library involved a method that used unique molecular identifiers. MiXCR, run by TCRdb on the PCR reads, gives a single entry per CDR3 protein. The repertoire holds 220,000 or so distinct CDR3 sequences, with 8.2% as singletons. CDR3 length equals 16 residues. V shed 5 bases and J 4 bases; nucleotides not matched to a gene: 9. Ten or more counts support this clonotype. This sequence was found in a male patient under 18 who had a stem cell transplant for acute lymphoblastic leukemia, so the T cells may come from the graft donor. The V gene is TRBV12-3 or TRBV12-4, the J gene TRBJ2-3; TRBD2 agrees at 10 bases. Here the sequenced sample was PBMCs, mostly from graft donor cells, taken 180 days after TCRalphabeta/CD19-depleted stem cell transplant. In DNA form, the CDR3 reads TGTGCCAGCAGTCGATCTAGCGGGAGAGGGGCAGATACGCAGTATTTT. It is translated as CASSRSSGRGADTQYF.